This section outlines one TCR beta chain sequence together with its context. Antigen specificity is unknown. This entry belongs to a study of T-cell reconstitution after alpha-beta-depleted transplantation in children. Molecular barcoding with unique molecular identifiers was used for the TCRbeta library. TCRdb recomputed calls from the PCR reads with MiXCR, one row per CDR3 protein. Of 540,000 or so distinct CDR3 sequences listed, under 25% were seen once; the top ten hold 13% to 15%. Whole-study findings and limits: Newly generated T cells supplied most T-cell counts and diversity one year post-transplant.

The TCR comes from a boy under three years old who had a stem cell transplant for acute myeloid leukemia, so the T cells may come from the graft donor. This specimen was PBMCs, mostly from graft donor cells, taken 360 days after TCRalphabeta/CD19-depleted stem cell transplant.

The CDR3 DNA is TGTGCCAGCAGCAGAACGGGGGAGGACGAGCAGTACTTC. Encoded protein: CASSRTGEDEQYF. The gene calls are TRBV12-3 or TRBV12-4 and TRBJ2-7; the D gene is possibly TRBD2 (6 bases). The CDR3 is made up of 13 amino acids. V lost 6 bases, J lost 5 bases, and 14 bases lay in between.